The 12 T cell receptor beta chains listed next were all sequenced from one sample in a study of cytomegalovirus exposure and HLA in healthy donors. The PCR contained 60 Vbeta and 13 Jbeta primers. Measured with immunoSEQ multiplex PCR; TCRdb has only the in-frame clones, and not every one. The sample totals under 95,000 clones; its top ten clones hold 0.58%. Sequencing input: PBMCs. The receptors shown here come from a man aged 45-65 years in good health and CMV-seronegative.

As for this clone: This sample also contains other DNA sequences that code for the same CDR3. CDR3 in amino acids: CASSSGLAGGNNEQFF. The CDR3 coding sequence is TGCGCCAGCAGCTCGGGACTAGCGGGGGGAAACAATGAGCAGTTCTTC. V usage is TRBV5-1 and J usage is TRBJ2-1; TRBD2 matches at 15 bases. The germline CDR1 and CDR2 sequences are SGHRS and YFSETQ. The CDR3 contains 16 residues. The V gene end was trimmed by 3 bases and the J gene end by 5 bases; junction bases not matched to a gene: 3.

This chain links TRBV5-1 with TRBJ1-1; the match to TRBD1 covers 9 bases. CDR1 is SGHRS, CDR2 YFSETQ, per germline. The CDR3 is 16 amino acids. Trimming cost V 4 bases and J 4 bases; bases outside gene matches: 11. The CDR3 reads CASSPRMTGGGTEAFF. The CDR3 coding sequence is TGCGCCAGCAGCCCGCGAATGACAGGGGGTGGCACTGAAGCTTTCTTT.

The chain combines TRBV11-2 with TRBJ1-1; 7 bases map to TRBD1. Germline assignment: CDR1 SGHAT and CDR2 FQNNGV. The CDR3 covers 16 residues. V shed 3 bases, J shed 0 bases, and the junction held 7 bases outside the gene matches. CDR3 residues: CASSFFTGDMNTEAFF. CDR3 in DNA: TGTGCCAGCAGCTTCTTCACAGGGGACATGAACACTGAAGCTTTCTTT.

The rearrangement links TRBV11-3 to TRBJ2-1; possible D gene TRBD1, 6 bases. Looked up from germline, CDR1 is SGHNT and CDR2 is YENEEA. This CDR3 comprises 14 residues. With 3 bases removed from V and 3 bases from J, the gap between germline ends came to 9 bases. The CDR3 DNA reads TGTGCCAGCAGCTTTAGACAGGACTACAATGAGCAGTTCTTC. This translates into CASSFRQDYNEQFF.

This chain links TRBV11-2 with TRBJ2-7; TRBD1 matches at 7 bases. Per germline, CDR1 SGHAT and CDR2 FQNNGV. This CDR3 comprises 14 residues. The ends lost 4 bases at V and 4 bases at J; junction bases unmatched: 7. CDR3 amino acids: CASSYDRVGYEQYF. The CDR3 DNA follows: TGTGCCAGCAGCTATGACAGGGTCGGATACGAGCAGTACTTC.

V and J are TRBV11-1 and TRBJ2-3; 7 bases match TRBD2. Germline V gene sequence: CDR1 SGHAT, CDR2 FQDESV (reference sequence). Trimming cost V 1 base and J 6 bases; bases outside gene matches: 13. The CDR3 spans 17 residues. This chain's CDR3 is CASSLDPAGTGVDTQYF. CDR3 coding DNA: TGTGCCAGCAGCTTAGATCCAGCGGGGACCGGGGTGGATACGCAGTATTTT.

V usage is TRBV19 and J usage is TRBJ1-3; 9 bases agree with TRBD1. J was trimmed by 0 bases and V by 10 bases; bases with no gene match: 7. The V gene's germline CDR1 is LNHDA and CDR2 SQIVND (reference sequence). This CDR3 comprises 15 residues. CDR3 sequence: CATPTGGYSGNTIYF. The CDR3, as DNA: TGTGCCACGCCGACAGGGGGTTACTCTGGAAACACCATATATTTT.

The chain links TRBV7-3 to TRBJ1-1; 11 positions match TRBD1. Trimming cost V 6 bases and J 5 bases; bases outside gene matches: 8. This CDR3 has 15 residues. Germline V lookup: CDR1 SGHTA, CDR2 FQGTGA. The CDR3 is CASSRGTGGKTEAFF. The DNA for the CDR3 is TGTGCCAGCAGTCGGGGGACAGGGGGGAAAACTGAAGCTTTCTTT.

DNA for the CDR3: TGCGCCAGCAGCCAAGGAATCGGACAGGGTAATCAGCCCCAGCATTTT. It is translated as CASSQGIGQGNQPQHF. V gene TRBV4-1 combines with J gene TRBJ1-5; 8 nucleotides match TRBD1. Unmatched junction bases numbered 6, after V lost 1 base and J lost 4 bases. The CDR3 length is 16 residues. The germline V gene has CDR1 MGHRA and CDR2 YSYEKL.

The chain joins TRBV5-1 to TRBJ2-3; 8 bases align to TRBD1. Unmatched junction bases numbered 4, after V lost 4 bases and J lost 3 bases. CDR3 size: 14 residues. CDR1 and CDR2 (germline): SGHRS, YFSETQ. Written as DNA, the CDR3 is TGCGCCAGCAGCCCTGGACAGGGAACAGATACGCAGTATTTT. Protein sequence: CASSPGQGTDTQYF.

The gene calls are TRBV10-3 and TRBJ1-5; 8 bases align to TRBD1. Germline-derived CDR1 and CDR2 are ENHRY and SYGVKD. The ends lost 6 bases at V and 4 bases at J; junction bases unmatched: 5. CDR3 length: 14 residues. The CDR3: CAIRDRVGNQPQHF. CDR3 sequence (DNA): TGTGCCATCAGGGACAGGGTAGGGAATCAGCCCCAGCATTTT.

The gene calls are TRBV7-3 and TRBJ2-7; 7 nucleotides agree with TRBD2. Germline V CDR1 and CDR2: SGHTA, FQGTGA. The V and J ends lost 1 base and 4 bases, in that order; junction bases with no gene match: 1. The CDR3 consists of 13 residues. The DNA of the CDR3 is TGTGCCAGCAGCTTAATGGGGGGGTACGAGCAGTACTTC. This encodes CASSLMGGYEQYF.